A selection of T cell receptor beta chains follows, all from one sample in a study of control samples from healthy donors and cancer patients. Clones were sequenced by immunoSEQ multiplex PCR, and TCRdb holds only the in-frame ones, with some missing. The repertoire consists of 170,000 or so clones, with about nine tenths occurring once and the leading ten covering 2% to 2.5%. Sequencing was done on a sample of blood. The receptors here all came from a woman between 35 and 50 years old in good health. Both conserved end residues are part of each CDR3. The D gene is left open where the match is weak. Size is omitted from some rows. Given values are once, few, many or a class for expanded clones.

size	V	D	J	CDR3	DNA
.	TRBV23-1	.	TRBJ1-1	CASSCGTEAFF	TGCGCCAGCAGTTGTGGGACTGAAGCTTTCTTT
.	TRBV6-1	TRBD1	TRBJ1-3	CASSEGPDRGFSGNTIYF	TGTGCCAGCAGTGAAGGGCCGGACAGGGGATTTTCTGGAAACACCATATATTTT
.	TRBV10-3	.	TRBJ2-4	CAISEGLRGANIQYF	TGTGCCATCAGTGAGGGATTACGGGGGGCAAACATTCAGTACTTC
.	TRBV7-3	.	TRBJ2-5	CASSLTWGTGETQYF	TGTGCCAGCAGCTTAACGTGGGGGACCGGGGAGACCCAGTACTTC
.	TRBV25-1	.	TRBJ1-1	CASSGNTEAFF	TGTGCCAGCAGTGGTAACACTGAAGCTTTCTTT
.	TRBV5-4	TRBD1	TRBJ1-3	CASTGDRTGNTIYF	TGTGCCAGCACCGGGGACAGAACAGGAAACACCATATATTTT
.	TRBV19	TRBD2	TRBJ2-1	CATWAGVYNEQFF	TGTGCCACCTGGGCGGGGGTCTACAATGAGCAGTTCTTC
few	TRBV19	.	TRBJ2-2	CASSPLVSGELFF	TGTGCCAGTAGTCCTCTCGTGAGCGGGGAGCTGTTTTTT
.	TRBV7-8	TRBD2	TRBJ2-1	CASSLGLAGGEWYNEQFF	TGTGCCAGCAGCTTAGGACTAGCGGGGGGTGAGTGGTACAATGAGCAGTTCTTC
.	TRBV6-5	.	TRBJ1-1	CASSPGTWANTEAFF	TGTGCCAGCAGTCCCGGGACATGGGCGAACACTGAAGCTTTCTTT
.	TRBV19	.	TRBJ1-6	CASGQQISYNSPLHF	TGTGCCTCCGGACAGCAAATCTCCTATAATTCACCCCTCCACTTT
.	TRBV6-6	.	TRBJ1-1	CASSSRKYTEAFF	TGTGCCAGCAGTTCCAGAAAATACACTGAAGCTTTCTTT
.	TRBV7-6	.	TRBJ1-5	CASSLELGAAGPQHF	TGTGCCAGCAGCTTAGAACTGGGGGCCGCGGGGCCCCAGCATTTT
once	TRBV9	.	TRBJ2-7	CASSVSLMAANYEQYF	TGTGCCAGCAGCGTTTCTTTAATGGCAGCGAACTACGAGCAGTACTTC
.	TRBV2	.	TRBJ1-1	CASSEILNTEAFF	TGTGCCAGCAGTGAAATATTGAACACTGAAGCTTTCTTT
.	TRBV7-9	.	TRBJ1-2	CASSQARSGGYTF	TGTGCCAGCAGCCAAGCTCGCTCTGGGGGCTACACCTTC
.	TRBV7-2	TRBD1	TRBJ1-5	CASTLVQGEQPQHF	TGTGCCAGCACCCTCGTACAGGGGGAGCAGCCCCAGCATTTT
once	TRBV7-9	.	TRBJ2-7	CASSLVRPGRSKDDEQYF	TGTGCCAGCAGCTTAGTAAGGCCAGGGAGGTCCAAGGATGACGAGCAGTACTTC
once	TRBV19	.	TRBJ1-1	CASSIMGAQEAFF	TGTGCCAGTAGTATTATGGGGGCGCAGGAAGCTTTCTTT
.	TRBV5-4	.	TRBJ1-1	CASSLAENTEAFF	TGTGCCAGCAGCTTGGCTGAGAACACTGAAGCTTTCTTT
.	TRBV4-1	.	TRBJ2-5	CASSQEAAPRETQYF	TGCGCCAGCAGCCAAGAAGCCGCCCCGAGAGAGACCCAGTACTTC
.	TRBV13	.	TRBJ2-7	CASRMGVSYEQYF	TGTGCCAGCAGAATGGGGGTCTCCTACGAGCAGTACTTC
.	TRBV2	TRBD1	TRBJ1-2	CASSVFQGDYGYTF	TGTGCCAGCAGTGTTTTCCAGGGGGACTATGGCTACACCTTC
.	TRBV7-9	TRBD2	TRBJ2-1	CASSDLLLAAGGNNEQFF	TGTGCCAGCAGCGACCTTCTCCTTGCGGCGGGGGGGAACAATGAGCAGTTCTTC
.	TRBV12-3/TRBV12-4	TRBD1	TRBJ1-1	CASSQTGMAEAFF	TGTGCCAGCAGTCAGACAGGGATGGCTGAAGCTTTCTTT
.	TRBV10-3	.	TRBJ2-1	CAISEGPAQTEQFF	TGTGCCATCAGCGAAGGACCCGCCCAGACTGAGCAGTTCTTC
.	TRBV6-1	.	TRBJ1-5	CASSEQEGQLNQPQHF	TGTGCCAGCAGTGAACAGGAAGGACAGCTTAATCAGCCCCAGCATTTT
.	TRBV10-3	.	TRBJ2-6	CAIKDVTGANVLTF	TGTGCCATCAAGGACGTAACTGGGGCCAACGTCCTGACTTTC
.	TRBV18	TRBD1	TRBJ2-7	CASSLPGQIYEQYF	TGTGCCAGCTCACTCCCGGGACAGATCTACGAGCAGTACTTC
.	TRBV21-1	.	TRBJ1-2	CASSMATPRFGYTF	TGTGCCAGCAGCATGGCAACCCCGAGGTTCGGCTACACCTTC
.	TRBV19	.	TRBJ1-2	CASSIEATSGDRLPPADYGYTF	TGTGCCAGTAGTATTGAAGCAACCTCGGGGGACCGACTCCCTCCCGCGGACTATGGCTACACCTTC
.	TRBV6-5	.	TRBJ1-6	CASSYLGQSYNSPLHF	TGTGCCAGCAGTTACCTCGGACAGTCCTATAATTCACCCCTCCACTTT
.	TRBV7-6	TRBD1	TRBJ2-1	CASSLARQGAGEQFF	TGTGCCAGCAGCTTAGCCAGACAGGGGGCGGGTGAGCAGTTCTTC
.	TRBV7-9	.	TRBJ1-4	CASSPQDFYTEKLFF	TGTGCCAGCAGCCCCCAGGACTTTTATACGGAAAAACTGTTTTTT
once	TRBV6-6	.	TRBJ2-6	CASSPTYGANVLTF	TGTGCCAGCAGTCCTACGTATGGGGCCAACGTCCTGACTTTC
.	TRBV5-1	.	TRBJ1-1	CASSSDTLEAFF	TGCGCCAGCAGCTCTGATACGTTGGAAGCTTTCTTT
.	TRBV18	.	TRBJ1-5	CASSQEGWRQPQHF	TGTGCCAGCTCACAGGAGGGGTGGCGCCAGCCCCAGCATTTT
.	TRBV14	.	TRBJ2-5	CASSQDIGTQYF	TGTGCCAGCAGCCAAGATATAGGGACCCAGTACTTC
.	TRBV5-1	TRBD2	TRBJ2-5	CASRTAGDPGETQYF	TGCGCCAGCAGAACGGCGGGGGACCCGGGAGAGACCCAGTACTTC
.	TRBV5-6	.	TRBJ1-2	CASSLNPEGGNYGYTF	TGTGCCAGCAGCTTGAACCCCGAAGGAGGGAACTATGGCTACACCTTC
.	TRBV23-1	.	TRBJ2-2	CACRAYWSGELFF	TGCGCCTGCCGGGCCTATTGGAGCGGGGAGCTGTTTTTT
.	TRBV2	.	TRBJ1-1	CASSEIQVDEAFF	TGTGCCAGCAGTGAAATACAGGTTGATGAAGCTTTCTTT